Listed here are 26 T cell receptor beta chains from one sample, sequenced in a study of shared clonotypes between healthy human individuals. Using immunoSEQ multiplex PCR, the repertoire was profiled, and TCRdb retains in-frame clones only, with some absent. This table has some 650,000 clones, 97% appearing once. The sequencing input was naive CD4+ T cells sorted from blood. Subset indicated: CD45RA+ positively selected. The source is a woman in her thirties in good health.

The rearrangement uses TRBV2 and TRBJ1-2; TRBD1 agrees at 7 bases. V gave up 5 bases and J gave up 2 bases; unmatched junction bases: 8. Germline CDR1 reads SNHLY; CDR2 reads FYNNEI. The CDR3 has 15 residues. Here the CDR3 DNA reads TGTGCCAGCAGTCATACACCGGGACAGAACTATGGCTACACCTTC. As protein: CASSHTPGQNYGYTF.

The V call is TRBV6-4, the J call TRBJ2-7; TRBD1 agrees at 9 bases. The CDR3 loop spans 14 amino acids. With 4 bases clipped from V and 4 bases from J, the junction kept 5 bases outside the gene matches. CDR1 and CDR2 from the germline V gene are MRHNA and SNTAGT. The CDR3 region has the DNA TGTGCCAGCAGTGGACCGGGACAGGGTTACGAGCAGTACTTC. Residues: CASSGPGQGYEQYF.

The gene calls are TRBV5-1 and TRBJ1-4; 10 nucleotides match TRBD1. After removal of 0 bases from V and 3 bases from J, the junction contained 2 bases not matched to a gene. Germline V gives CDR1 SGHRS, CDR2 YFSETQ. The CDR3 has 16 amino acids. CDR3 protein: CASSLGTGGSNEKLFF. The DNA of the CDR3 is TGCGCCAGCAGCTTGGGGACAGGGGGGTCTAATGAAAAACTGTTTTTT.

For this clone: Different DNA sequences within this sample yield the same CDR3. The chain carries TRBV30 and TRBJ1-5, with D perhaps TRBD1 (6 bases). CDR3 length equals 14 residues. Deletions cut 1 base from V and 0 bases from J, with 7 bases between. Germline V gives CDR1 GTSNPN, CDR2 SVGIG (reference sequence). CDR3 coding DNA: TGTGCCTGGAGTGGGACAGTTAGCAATCAGCCCCAGCATTTT. This encodes CAWSGTVSNQPQHF.

The V and J genes are TRBV6-1 and TRBJ2-7, with 10 bases lining up with TRBD2. CDR1 is MNHNS, CDR2 SASEGT, per germline. V shed 6 bases and J 3 bases; nucleotides not matched to a gene: 8. There are 15 residues in the CDR3. The CDR3: CASREGLASHYEQYF. CDR3 DNA sequence: TGTGCCAGCAGGGAGGGACTAGCGAGCCACTACGAGCAGTACTTC.

V is TRBV19 and J is TRBJ1-3, with D unclear. The CDR3 spans 15 residues. V lost 4 bases and J 0 bases, leaving 10 bases between the germline ends. Germline V gene lookup returns CDR1 LNHDA and CDR2 SQIVND (reference sequence). The CDR3 spells CASSSWSTSGNTIYF. The CDR3, as DNA: TGTGCCAGTAGTAGTTGGAGTACCTCTGGAAACACCATATATTTT.

On this clone: It is unclear where the CDR3 begins or ends on the DNA, so no DNA is shown, and the CDR3 is as TCRdb lists it. V and J are TRBV5-1 and TRBJ2-5; the D call in the table, TRBD2, was not verified against the DNA. The germline V gene has CDR1 SGHRS and CDR2 YFSETQ. The CDR3 sequence runs 15 residues, both termini included. CDR3 region: CASSFGPGSQETQYF.

V is TRBV7-5 and J is TRBJ2-2; no check of the table's D call, TRBD2, against the DNA was made. TRBV7-5 is classified as a pseudogene. The CDR3 consists of 17 residues. CDR3 amino acids: CVRSLAGLAGPTGELFF. DNA for the CDR3: TGTGTCAGAAGCTTAGCAGGACTAGCGGGACCTACCGGGGAGCTGTTTTTT.

Of note for this clone: Other DNA sequences in the same sample also yield this CDR3. V usage is TRBV2 and J usage is TRBJ1-1; no reliable D call. The CDR3 length is 14 residues. CDR1 is SNHLY, CDR2 FYNNEI, per germline. Trimming took 5 bases from V and 2 from J, leaving 12 bases between them. CDR3 nucleotides: TGTGCCAGCAGTTCTGTACAGAGTAACACTGAAGCTTTCTTT. This sequence encodes CASSSVQSNTEAFF. The full variable domain, completed using reference TRBV2 and TRBJ1-1, is EPEVTQTPSHQVTQMGQEVILRCVPISNHLYFYWYRQILGQKVEFLVSFYNNEISEKSEIFDDQFSVERPDGSNFTLKIRSTKLEDSAMYFCASSSVQSNTEAFFGQGTRLTVV.

The chain links TRBV5-5 to TRBJ2-6; D is uncertain. Trimming took 0 bases from V and 2 from J, leaving 6 bases between them. Germline V gene lookup returns CDR1 SGHKS and CDR2 YYEKEE (reference sequence). This CDR3 comprises 15 residues. This chain's CDR3 is CASSLVGTGANVLTF. The CDR3 DNA follows: TGTGCCAGCAGCTTGGTAGGGACTGGGGCCAACGTCCTGACTTTC.

This chain joins TRBV19 and TRBJ2-1, with D perhaps matching TRBD1 (6 bases). This CDR3 has 14 residues. Deletions cut 4 bases from V and 7 bases from J, with 14 bases between. From germline, CDR1 is LNHDA and CDR2 SQIVND (reference sequence). CDR3 DNA: TGTGCCAGTAGTACCCCAGGGGAGAATAATGAGCAGTTCTTC. Translated: CASSTPGENNEQFF.

The V call is TRBV7-2, the J call TRBJ2-5; no clear D. The germline CDR1 and CDR2 sequences are SGHTA and FQGNSA. This CDR3 spans 14 amino acids. Between the trimmed V and J ends, which lost 3 bases and 1 base, there was a span of 9 bases. Here the CDR3 DNA reads TGTGCCAGCAGCTTGAGGCAGTCCCAAGAGACCCAGTACTTC. This encodes CASSLRQSQETQYF.

This clone was seen only once. The V gene is TRBV28, the J gene TRBJ2-3, with 7 bases identical to TRBD2. The CDR3 contains 15 residues. After removal of 4 bases from V and 0 bases from J, the junction contained 4 bases not matched to a gene. Germline V gene sequence: CDR1 MDHEN, CDR2 SYDVKM. CDR3 coding DNA: TGTGCCAGCAGTTGGCCTAGCGGAAGCACAGATACGCAGTATTTT. Translation: CASSWPSGSTDTQYF.

The chain combines TRBV7-3 with TRBJ2-3, with 7 bases matching TRBD1. This CDR3 is 15 amino acids long. Trimming cost V 3 bases and J 1 base; bases outside gene matches: 4. The germline CDR1 and CDR2 sequences are SGHTA and FQGTGA. CDR3 nucleotide sequence: TGTGCCAGCAGCTTTGGGGGACAGCGCACAGATACGCAGTATTTT. This translates into CASSFGGQRTDTQYF.

This sequence joins TRBV6-6 and TRBJ2-7, with 9 bases aligning to TRBD1. Germline assignment: CDR1 MNHNY and CDR2 SVGAGI (reference sequence). The junction had 14 bases not matched to a gene; V was cut back by 6 bases and J by 5 bases. The CDR3 totals 16 residues. CDR3 bases: TGTGCCAGCAGCCCCCCCAGACAGGGGGGGCAGGACGAGCAGTACTTC. It specifies CASSPPRQGGQDEQYF.

This clone was seen once. V and J are TRBV27 and TRBJ2-7, with 8 positions matching TRBD1. V lost 4 bases to trimming and J lost 2 bases; unmatched junction nucleotides: 7. The CDR3 length is 15 residues. CDR1 is MNHEY and CDR2 is SMNVEV in the germline V gene (reference sequence). This CDR3 reads CASSYGRDRPYEQYF. The CDR3 DNA sequence: TGTGCCAGCAGTTACGGCCGGGACAGGCCCTACGAGCAGTACTTC.

This chain uses TRBV5-1 with TRBJ2-1; 8 bases line up with TRBD2. Trimming removed 4 bases from V and 7 bases from J; junction bases left unmatched: 4. Germline V gives CDR1 SGHRS, CDR2 YFSETQ. The CDR3 is 13 residues long. The CDR3 coding sequence is TGCGCCAGCAGCAAGGGACTAGAAAATGAGCAGTTCTTC. Amino acids: CASSKGLENEQFF.

The chain has TRBV28 and TRBJ2-1, with TRBD2 matching over 7 bases. The CDR3 is 20 amino acids. V shed 6 bases and J 0 bases; nucleotides not matched to a gene: 20. CDR1 and CDR2 (germline): MDHEN, SYDVKM. The CDR3 loop reads CASRPMYGVASGSSYNEQFF. CDR3 DNA: TGTGCCAGCAGGCCTATGTACGGAGTAGCTAGCGGAAGCTCCTACAATGAGCAGTTCTTC.

V is TRBV20-1 and J is TRBJ2-3, with D tentatively TRBD2 (5 bases). The V gene lost 5 bases and the J gene lost 6 bases, with 9 bases spanning the gap. CDR1 is DFQATT and CDR2 is SNEGSKA in the germline V gene (reference sequence). CDR3 length: 11 residues. The CDR3: CSASSWDTQYF. The CDR3 DNA follows: TGCAGTGCTTCTAGCTGGGATACGCAGTATTTT.

The rearrangement joins TRBV28 to TRBJ2-6; D is uncertain. The CDR3 sequence is 13 residues long. Germline V gene data show CDR1 as MDHEN and CDR2 as SYDVKM. Trimming stripped 3 bases from V and 4 bases from J, with 4 bases between. The CDR3 region has the DNA TGTGCCAGCAGTTTGGAAGGGGCCAACGTCCTGACTTTC. Protein product: CASSLEGANVLTF.

This clone was observed a handful of times. This chain joins TRBV5-1 and TRBJ2-2; D is undetermined. V was shortened by 0 bases and J by 9 bases, with 12 bases between the two germline ends. The germline V gene has CDR1 SGHRS and CDR2 YFSETQ. The CDR3 contains 14 residues. CDR3 sequence reads: CASSLDGWLRELFF. The CDR3 DNA reads as TGCGCCAGCAGCTTGGACGGCTGGTTGAGGGAGCTGTTTTTT.

This clone was observed a single time. The CDR3, as DNA: TGTGCCAGCACAACTAGGGACAGGGTAAAGGAGCAGTTCTTC. Residues: CASTTRDRVKEQFF. The chain is built from TRBV6-5 and TRBJ2-1, with TRBD1 identical over 9 bases. CDR3 length: 14 amino acids. Germline V CDR1 and CDR2: MNHEY, SVGAGI. V shed 7 bases and J 10 bases; nucleotides not matched to a gene: 11.

This chain connects TRBV29-1 to TRBJ1-2, with unresolved D. Germline V gene sequence: CDR1 SQVTM, CDR2 ANQGSEA. The V gene lost 0 bases and the J gene lost 4 bases, with 9 bases spanning the gap. The length of the CDR3 is 13 residues. CDR3 in amino acids: CSVEDPRTYGYTF. In DNA form, the CDR3 reads TGCAGCGTTGAAGATCCCAGAACCTATGGCTACACCTTC.

Regarding this clone: Other DNA sequences in the sample encode the same CDR3. The CDR3 loop is CASSPLTGNTEAFF. The DNA of the CDR3 is TGCGCCAGCAGCCCCCTGACAGGGAACACTGAAGCTTTCTTT. V is TRBV5-1 and J is TRBJ1-1, with a weak D call TRBD1 (6 bases). This CDR3 contains 14 residues. The V gene's germline CDR1 is SGHRS and CDR2 YFSETQ. Trimming left V 4 bases short and J 1 base short, with 11 bases between.

J is TRBJ2-7 and V is TRBV6-1, with D perhaps TRBD1 or TRBD2 (5 bases each). Trimming removed 4 bases at V and 4 bases at J, with 14 bases between. The CDR3 extends over 14 amino acids. The germline CDR1 and CDR2 sequences are MNHNS and SASEGT. This CDR3 reads CASSVGGVWYEQYF. In DNA, the CDR3 is TGTGCCAGCAGTGTTGGGGGTGTTTGGTACGAGCAGTACTTC.

This rearrangement joins TRBV6-1 to TRBJ1-4; 7 bases match TRBD1. V trimming: 6 bases; J trimming: 8 bases; junction bases outside the gene matches: 12. Germline V gene data show CDR1 as MNHNS and CDR2 as SASEGT. The CDR3 covers 15 residues. The CDR3 sequence is CASSSDRARGEKLFF. The DNA of the CDR3 is TGTGCCAGCAGCTCCGACAGGGCCCGAGGGGAAAAACTGTTTTTT.